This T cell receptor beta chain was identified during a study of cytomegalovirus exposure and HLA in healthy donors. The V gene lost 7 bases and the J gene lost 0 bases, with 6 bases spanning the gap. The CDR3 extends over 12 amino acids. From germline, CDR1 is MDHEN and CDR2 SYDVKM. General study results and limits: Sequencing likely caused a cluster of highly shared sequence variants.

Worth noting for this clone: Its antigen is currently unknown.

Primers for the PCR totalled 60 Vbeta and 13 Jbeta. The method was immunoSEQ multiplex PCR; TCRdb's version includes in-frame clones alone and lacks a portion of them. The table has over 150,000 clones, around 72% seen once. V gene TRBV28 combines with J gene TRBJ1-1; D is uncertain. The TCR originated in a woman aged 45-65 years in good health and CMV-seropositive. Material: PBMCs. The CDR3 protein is CASTNLNTEAFF. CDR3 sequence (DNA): TGTGCCAGCACCAACTTGAACACTGAAGCTTTCTTT.